This T cell receptor (beta chain) was retrieved from a study of control samples from healthy donors and cancer patients (TCRdb year 2020). Library preparation used the immunoSEQ multiplex PCR assay. What TCRdb holds here is the immuneACCESS table cut down to in-frame rearrangements. Part of the clones is not present; checked against another copy, under half of the missing clones reflect an unresolved V gene, and the others are unexplained. The sample has about 150,000 clones on record, roughly 94% of them singletons. The ten top clones hold 13% to 15% of the sample. This clone has a handful of counts. The antigen it recognizes is unknown. No qualities accompany the bases; no much larger clone lies one base away. The sequenced sample was PBMCs. The receptor was isolated from a man aged 55 to 70 with colorectal cancer.

CDR3 sequence: CASSPRTGGHSPLHF. The nucleotide sequence reads as follows: TGTGCCAGCAGCCCTAGGACAGGGGGACATTCACCCCTCCACTTT. This chain is built from TRBV7-9 and TRBJ1-6, with 10 bases in between that match TRBD1. From the cysteine through the phenylalanine, the CDR3 covers 15 amino acids. This entry keeps only the CDR3 DNA: 45 bases, framed from base 1. The germline V and J ends show losses of 5 bases and 8 bases respectively, and no gene match explains 6 bases of the junction. CDR1 and CDR2 are read off the germline V gene (reference sequence) as SEHNR and FQNEAQ.